This paragraph covers one T cell receptor beta chain sequence. Its matching antigen is unknown. This sample is drawn from a study of cytomegalovirus exposure and HLA in healthy donors. General study findings and limits: The study recorded more than 150 TCR beta chains that were cytomegalovirus-associated.

Here immunoSEQ multiplex PCR was the method, and the copy in TCRdb shows in-frame clones only, minus some. Here the sample spans about 82,000 clones, about 92% being singletons. The germline gives CDR1 SGDLS, CDR2 YYNGEE. V was trimmed by 0 bases and J by 7 bases, leaving 10 bases between them. The CDR3 contains 13 residues. Sequenced sample: PBMCs. The clonotype was recovered from a man aged 18 to 29 in good health and CMV-seronegative. This sequence joins TRBV9 and TRBJ1-1; D is perhaps TRBD1 (6 bases). The DNA of the CDR3 is TGTGCCAGCAGCGTAGGAGAGACAGGTGAAGCTTTCTTT. Translated, it gives CASSVGETGEAFF.